This T cell receptor beta chain derives from a study of blood T cell repertoires in COVID-19 (dated by TCRdb to 2020 to 2022). Background on the whole study: Samples from collaborators originated in the United States, Italy and Spain and spanned both the acute and convalescent phases of COVID-19. The prospective study material was composed of cDNA or gDNA derived from T cells, B-cell-depleted T cells, or PBMCs. Deeply sampled blood TCRbeta repertoires from subjects exposed to, actively infected with, or recovered from COVID-19 were included in the dataset. The repertoires were made available in a free public database intended to serve as a resource for research on the immune response to SARS-CoV-2. Samples were obtained from the ongoing ImmuneRACE study (first 160 participants) and from 1,200 or so subjects provided by 6 global collaborators. A de-identified subject ID, COVID-19 status, age in years and sex were almost always included in the sample metadata. HLA class I and class II types, where available, came from metadata supplied by the sample provider rather than from assay-based typing. The full study reports these points: The amount of clinical and demographic metadata varied by source and participant and was provided uncurated.

The immunoSEQ Assay, a bias-controlled multiplex PCR, was used to amplify TCRbeta CDR3 regions from genomic DNA. In the paper's pipeline: Nucleated cell counts per sample were estimated from amplification of reference gene primers within the assay. To quantify the absolute abundance of each unique TCRbeta CDR3 rearrangement, sequence reads were collapsed and filtered. For each sample, productive Simpson clonality was calculated as the square root of Simpson's diversity index over productive rearrangements. TCRdb holds this immuneACCESS table with in-frame rearrangements only. Some clones are missing; in checked studies, unresolved V genes explain under half, and the rest has no known cause. The DNA was the basis for D and trimming; V, J and clone size are from that table. The sample includes about 8,700 clones, with 75% to 95% observed a single time. The ten top clones hold 4% to 4.5% of the sample.

The collaborating institutions used their own protocols to collect whole blood in K2EDTA tubes. Collaborator samples were shipped for TCRbeta analysis as frozen whole blood, isolated PBMCs, or DNA extracted from either sample type. Concerning this clone: Its antigen remains unidentified. The record has no base qualities; no much larger clone is one base away. Other nucleotide sequences in the sample specify the same CDR3.

The germline V gene encodes CDR1 MNHEY and CDR2 SMNVEV (reference sequence). There are 16 amino acids in the CDR3, from cysteine to phenylalanine inclusive. The CDR3 DNA has 48 bases and is translated from base 1. After removal of 4 bases from V and 3 bases from J, the junction retains 3 bases not matched to a gene. Sequenced: peripheral blood. The clonotype originates from a woman aged 50 to 60 with active COVID-19. The chain is assembled from TRBV27 and TRBJ2-3; the central 14 bases match TRBD2. CDR3 region: CASSSRLAGGTDTQYF. The DNA sequence reads TGTGCCAGCAGTTCCCGACTAGCGGGAGGGACAGATACGCAGTATTTT.